A single sample gave rise to the 12 T cell receptor beta chains below, sequenced in a study of blood T cells in healthy people across ages. For the second PCR, which ran for roughly 7 to 11 cycles, a sample-barcoded 5' primer and a J-beta primer mix were used. MiXCR was run by TCRdb on the 5' RACE reads, yielding one entry per CDR3 protein. The data show roughly 830,000 distinct CDR3 sequences, 62% seen once. Material: blood. The receptors here all came from a man younger than 40 in good health.

With regard to this clonotype: One base away lies a much larger clone, so this may be a sequencing read error. The chain joins TRBV18 to TRBJ2-1; 7 bases match TRBD2. The germline gives CDR1 KGHSH, CDR2 LQKENI. The trim removed 2 bases at V and 8 bases at J, leaving 6 bases unmatched. The CDR3 has 14 amino acids. The CDR3 DNA sequence: TGTGCCAGCTCACCAGTACTAGCGACGGATGAGCAGTTCTTC. It yields the protein CASSPVLATDEQFF.

The chain is built from TRBV20-1 and TRBJ2-6; possibly TRBD1 or TRBD2 for D (5 bases each). CDR1 is DFQATT, CDR2 SNEGSKA, per germline (reference sequence). This CDR3 spans 17 amino acids. The V end was cut by 6 bases, the J end by 0 bases, with 18 bases between. CDR3 residues: CSAMGTLISSGANVLTF. CDR3 bases: TGCAGTGCCATGGGGACCCTCATTTCCTCTGGGGCCAACGTCCTGACTTTC.

The CDR3 DNA reads TGTGCCAGCAACCTTCCGGGACAGGGAGACACCGGGGAGCTGTTTTTT. It specifies CASNLPGQGDTGELFF. The V call is TRBV5-6, the J call TRBJ2-2, with TRBD1 matching 9 bases. CDR3 size: 16 residues. Losses at the gene ends were 6 bases for V and 3 bases for J; bases not matched to a gene: 9. The germline gives CDR1 SGHDT, CDR2 YYEEEE.

The chain carries TRBV20-1 and TRBJ2-3, with 8 bases matching TRBD2. V was pared by 3 bases and J by 3 bases, with 5 bases of the junction left unmatched. This CDR3 has 14 residues. The germline CDR1 and CDR2 sequences are DFQATT and SNEGSKA (reference sequence). In nucleotides, the CDR3 is TGCAGTGCTAGCGGGGGGGCCTGGACAGATACGCAGTATTTT. It specifies CSASGGAWTDTQYF.

This clonotype has only a few counts. The V and J genes are TRBV4-3 and TRBJ2-7; D perhaps matches TRBD2 (5 bases). The V gene lost 4 bases and the J gene lost 2 bases, with 15 bases spanning the gap. Germline CDR1 and CDR2: LGHNA and YSLEER. The CDR3 loop spans 15 amino acids. The CDR3 DNA follows: TGCGCCAGCAGCCCCCCAACCGGGATTACCTACGAGCAGTACTTC. It encodes CASSPPTGITYEQYF.

The chain is built from TRBV6-5 and TRBJ2-4; 8 nucleotides match TRBD2. The closer fit of TRBJ2-7 to the DNA end suggests the J call may be wrong. The CDR3 sequence is 15 residues long. CDR1 MNHEY and CDR2 SVGAGI come from the germline V gene. The CDR3 DNA follows: TGTGCCAGCAGTAACGGACTAGCAGGTTTGTACGAGCAGTACTTC. This encodes CASSNGLAGLYEQYF.

This clonotype was counted between two and nine times. This chain connects TRBV6-5 to TRBJ1-1; D remains unclear. The V and J ends lost 0 bases and 1 base respectively, with 9 bases between them. CDR3 length: 15 amino acids. The germline V gene encodes CDR1 MNHEY and CDR2 SVGAGI. This chain's CDR3 is CASSYSIAGNTEAFF. The CDR3 DNA reads TGTGCCAGCAGTTACTCGATCGCGGGGAACACTGAAGCTTTCTTT.

The chain carries TRBV9 and TRBJ2-5; 7 bases agree with TRBD2. Germline CDR1 SGDLS, CDR2 YYNGEE. Unmatched junction bases numbered 12, after V lost 5 bases and J lost 5 bases. The CDR3 is 15 residues long. CDR3 DNA: TGTGCCAGCAGTAACAGCGGGGTGGCATCCGAGACCCAGTACTTC. Protein product: CASSNSGVASETQYF.

This clonotype was seen only a few times. The chain couples TRBV6-2 or TRBV6-3 to TRBJ2-5; D is uncertain. The germline V gene has CDR1 MNHEY and CDR2 SVGEGT. CDR3 length equals 15 residues. Between the trimmed V and J ends, which lost 4 bases and 5 bases, there was a span of 17 bases. The CDR3 DNA is TGTGCCAGCAGTTCGGCCTACGCTAGAATCGAGACCCAGTACTTC. Its protein product is CASSSAYARIETQYF.

The rearrangement uses TRBV7-2 and TRBJ2-7; D is possibly TRBD1 (6 bases). Germline assignment: CDR1 SGHTA and CDR2 FQGNSA. This CDR3 is built from 14 residues. Between the trimmed V and J ends, which lost 1 base and 4 bases, there was a span of 11 bases. CDR3 DNA sequence: TGTGCCAGCAGCTTAGTGGGGACACATTACGAGCAGTACTTC. Translation: CASSLVGTHYEQYF.

This clonotype occurred a few times. The chain employs TRBV7-2 and TRBJ2-7, with D unclear. The CDR3 length is 11 residues. Germline values: CDR1 SGHTA, CDR2 FQGNSA. V dropped 3 bases and J dropped 7 bases, with 7 bases sitting between them. CDR3 residues: CASSFMGEQYF. Here the CDR3 DNA reads TGTGCCAGCAGCTTCATGGGAGAGCAGTACTTC.

The rearrangement links TRBV20-1 to TRBJ2-7; 9 positions match TRBD2. Germline values: CDR1 DFQATT, CDR2 SNEGSKA (reference sequence). The CDR3 covers 14 residues. As DNA, the CDR3 is TGCACCGTAGGAGGCGGGGGGGTTTCCTACGAGCAGTACTTC. Its protein is CTVGGGGVSYEQYF.